This is a list of T cell receptor beta chains from one sample in a study of T cells in Graves' hyperthyroidism and ophthalmopathy. One entry per CDR3 protein results from TCRdb running MiXCR on the multiplex PCR reads. The sample records 550,000 to 700,000 distinct CDR3 sequences, about 43% being singletons. The sample comprised peripheral blood or thyroid tissue (not recorded which). The receptor set was obtained from an adult woman with Graves' disease, either hyperthyroidism or ophthalmopathy (not recorded which). CDR3s include the opening cysteine and the closing phenylalanine or tryptophan. D genes are given only for firm matches. For some rows the clone size is stated as once, few or many, or as a class when expanded; others skip it.

j_call: TRBJ2-7
clone_size: -
d_call: TRBD2
v_call: TRBV30
cdr3_nt: TGTGCCTGGCACACTAGCGGCACCTACGAGCAGTACTTC
cdr3_aa: CAWHTSGTYEQYF

j_call: TRBJ1-6
clone_size: -
d_call: -
v_call: TRBV19
cdr3_nt: TGTGCCAGTAGTGTCAGAGAACCCTCACCCCTCCACTTT
cdr3_aa: CASSVREPSPLHF

j_call: TRBJ1-6
clone_size: -
d_call: -
v_call: TRBV30
cdr3_nt: TGTGCCTGGAGTAGGTCCCCCGGGGGCGGACGGTCCTATAATTCACCCCTCCACTTT
cdr3_aa: CAWSRSPGGGRSYNSPLHF

j_call: TRBJ1-5
clone_size: many
d_call: -
v_call: TRBV4-1
cdr3_nt: TGCGCCAGCAGCCCCCGTAGAGTAGCGCAGCCCCAGCATTTT
cdr3_aa: CASSPRRVAQPQHF

j_call: TRBJ2-7
clone_size: -
d_call: -
v_call: TRBV29-1
cdr3_nt: TGCAGCGTTGTTAAGGAAGCACCCTTCGAGCAGTACTTC
cdr3_aa: CSVVKEAPFEQYF

j_call: TRBJ2-7
clone_size: -
d_call: -
v_call: TRBV2
cdr3_nt: TGTGCCAGCAACAGGATCGGCTACGAGCAGTACTTC
cdr3_aa: CASNRIGYEQYF

j_call: TRBJ2-7
clone_size: many
d_call: TRBD1
v_call: TRBV20-1
cdr3_nt: TGCAGTGTCGAGCTTGGGGACAGGGGGCTCGAGCAGTACTTC
cdr3_aa: CSVELGDRGLEQYF

j_call: TRBJ1-3
clone_size: many
d_call: -
v_call: TRBV7-9
cdr3_nt: TGTGCCAGCCGCAACCCCCGGGCCACCTCTGGAAACACCATATATTTT
cdr3_aa: CASRNPRATSGNTIYF

j_call: TRBJ2-5
clone_size: many
d_call: -
v_call: TRBV5-6
cdr3_nt: TGTGCCAGCAGCTCCATAATCCAAGAGACCCAGTACTTC
cdr3_aa: CASSSIIQETQYF

j_call: TRBJ1-3
clone_size: -
d_call: TRBD1
v_call: TRBV7-9
cdr3_nt: TGTGCCAGCAGCTCTACGACAGGGGTTAGAGAGACCATATATTTT
cdr3_aa: CASSSTTGVRETIYF

j_call: TRBJ1-2
clone_size: -
d_call: TRBD1
v_call: TRBV24-1
cdr3_nt: TGTGCCACCAGTGATCAAGGACAGGGGCGCGGCTACACCTTC
cdr3_aa: CATSDQGQGRGYTF

j_call: TRBJ1-5
clone_size: -
d_call: -
v_call: TRBV9
cdr3_nt: TGTGCCAGCAGCGTAGGTCCAGGCCCCAATCAGCCCCAGCATTTT
cdr3_aa: CASSVGPGPNQPQHF

j_call: TRBJ1-4
clone_size: many
d_call: -
v_call: TRBV10-3
cdr3_nt: TGTGCCATCAGCCCCGGGACCCAACATCGGAAACTGTTTTTT
cdr3_aa: CAISPGTQHRKLFF

j_call: TRBJ1-5
clone_size: many
d_call: -
v_call: TRBV29-1
cdr3_nt: TGCAGCGTTGGGGGGGCTAATCAGCCCCAGCATTTT
cdr3_aa: CSVGGANQPQHF

j_call: TRBJ1-5
clone_size: -
d_call: TRBD1
v_call: TRBV6-1
cdr3_nt: TGTGCCAGCAGGCTTAGACAGGGGATGAGTCAGCCCCAGCATTTT
cdr3_aa: CASRLRQGMSQPQHF

j_call: TRBJ2-7
clone_size: many
d_call: TRBD2
v_call: TRBV20-1
cdr3_nt: TGCAGTCAGAACCCGGGACTAGCCGCCGAGCAGTACTTC
cdr3_aa: CSQNPGLAAEQYF

j_call: TRBJ2-7
clone_size: many
d_call: -
v_call: TRBV5-5
cdr3_nt: TGTGCCAGCAGCTGGAACTACGAGCAGTACTTC
cdr3_aa: CASSWNYEQYF

j_call: TRBJ2-2
clone_size: many
d_call: TRBD2
v_call: TRBV12-3/TRBV12-4
cdr3_nt: TGTGCCAGCAGTTTGGCGGGAGGACCCACCGGGGAGCTGTTTTTT
cdr3_aa: CASSLAGGPTGELFF

j_call: TRBJ1-3
clone_size: many
d_call: -
v_call: TRBV20-1
cdr3_nt: TGCAGTGCTAGTTGGGGGGTCGATGCCAGGAACACCATATATTTT
cdr3_aa: CSASWGVDARNTIYF